This T cell receptor (beta chain) derives from a study of B cell selection in AIRE deficiency. The table lists this clone with a count of one. In the authors' workflow: Patients' Tregs yielded about 5.65x10^4 distinct TCRbeta sequences; donors' around 8.9x10^4. The repertoire was sequenced with immunoSEQ multiplex PCR; TCRdb's copy has only in-frame clones and lacks some. The V and J calls and clone size come from that table; D and trimming were worked out from the DNA. Of 12,000 to 15,000 clones in the sample, approximately 94% were seen once. There are 16 residues in the CDR3. The V and J ends lost 1 base and 0 bases respectively, with 11 bases between them. Germline V gives CDR1 SGDLS, CDR2 YYNGEE. The regulatory T cell sort gate was CD4+CD25hiCD127low/negative.

The origin of this receptor is a human donor with AIRE deficiency. The chain joins TRBV9 to TRBJ2-1; D possibly matches TRBD1 or TRBD2 (5 bases each). The sample consisted of Tregs sorted from PBMCs. In nucleotides, the CDR3 is TGTGCCAGCAGCGTAATTGGGACGGGCTCCTACAATGAGCAGTTCTTC. Amino acids: CASSVIGTGSYNEQFF.